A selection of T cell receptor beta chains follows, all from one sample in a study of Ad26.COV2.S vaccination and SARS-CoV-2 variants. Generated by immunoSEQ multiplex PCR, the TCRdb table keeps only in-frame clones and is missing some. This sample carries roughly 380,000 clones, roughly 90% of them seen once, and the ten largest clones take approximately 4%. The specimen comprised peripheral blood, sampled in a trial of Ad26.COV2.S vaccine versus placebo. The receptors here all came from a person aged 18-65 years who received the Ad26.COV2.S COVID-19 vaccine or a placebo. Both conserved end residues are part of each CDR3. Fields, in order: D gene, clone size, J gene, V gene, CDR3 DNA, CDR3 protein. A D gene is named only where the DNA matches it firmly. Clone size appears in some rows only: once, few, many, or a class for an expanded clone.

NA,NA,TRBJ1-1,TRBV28,TGTGCCAGCAGTTGGCTTGGGTCGGGGCCCTCGGGGACTGAAGCTTTCTTT,CASSWLGSGPSGTEAFF
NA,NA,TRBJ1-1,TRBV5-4,TGTGCCAGCAGCTGGGGCTGGGGGACTGAAGCTTTCTTT,CASSWGWGTEAFF
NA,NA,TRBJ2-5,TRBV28,TGTGCCAGCAGTGCAAGGTCTGAGACCCAGTACTTC,CASSARSETQYF
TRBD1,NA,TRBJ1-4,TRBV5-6,TGTGCCAGCAGCCCTGGGACAGGAGCTAATGAAAAACTGTTTTTT,CASSPGTGANEKLFF
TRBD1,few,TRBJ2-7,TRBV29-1,TGCAGCGGAGGACAGGATTCCTACGAGCAGTACTTC,CSGGQDSYEQYF
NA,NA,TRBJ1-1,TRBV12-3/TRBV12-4,TGTGCCAGCAGTCAATTCAACAGGGTGGGGGCTTTCTTT,CASSQFNRVGAFF
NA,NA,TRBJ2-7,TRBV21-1,TGTGCCAGCACGTCCGGGCCGCGAACCTACGAGCAGTACTTC,CASTSGPRTYEQYF
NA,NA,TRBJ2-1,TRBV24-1,TGTGCCACCAGTGACCCACATACCATGGGGGGGGCTTCCTACAATGAGCAGTTCTTC,CATSDPHTMGGASYNEQFF
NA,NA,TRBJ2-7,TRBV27,TGTGCCAGCGGGGGGGCCTTACAGCAGTACTTC,CASGGALQQYF
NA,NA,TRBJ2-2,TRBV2,TGTGCCAGAAGTAGGAACAGAAGGACCGGGGAGCTGTTTTTT,CARSRNRRTGELFF
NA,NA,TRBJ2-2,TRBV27,TGTGCCAGCAGTTTATTGTCGGGGATGGGCACCGGGGAGCTGTTTTTT,CASSLLSGMGTGELFF
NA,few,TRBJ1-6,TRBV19,TGTGCCAGTAGTTTCGTCAGGGACAATTCACCCCTCCACTTT,CASSFVRDNSPLHF
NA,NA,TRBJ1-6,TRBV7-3,TGTGCCAGCAGCTTAGGGGGGAGCAATTCACCCCTCCACTTT,CASSLGGSNSPLHF
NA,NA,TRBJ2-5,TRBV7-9,TGTGCCAGCAGCTTTCGGCAGGACCCTTCGCGAAGAAAAGAGACCCAGTACTTC,CASSFRQDPSRRKETQYF
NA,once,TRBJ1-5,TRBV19,TGTGCCAGCGGGACACATAGCAATCAGCCCCAGCATTTT,CASGTHSNQPQHF
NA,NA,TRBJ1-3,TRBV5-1,TGCGCCAGCAGCCAAGGGCTTGGAAACACCATATATTTT,CASSQGLGNTIYF
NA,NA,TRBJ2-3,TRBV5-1,TGCGCCAGCAGCTTTCGCCCGGCTAGCACAGATACGCAGTATTTT,CASSFRPASTDTQYF
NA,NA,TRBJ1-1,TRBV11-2,TGTGCCAGCAGCAAGGAAAGAAACACTGAAGCTTTCTTT,CASSKERNTEAFF
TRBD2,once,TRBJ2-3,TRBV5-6,TGTGCCAGCAGCCCGGGACTAGCGTCTAGCACAGATACGCAGTATTTT,CASSPGLASSTDTQYF
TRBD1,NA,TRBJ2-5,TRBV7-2,TGTGCCAGCAGCTTGATGGGACAGGGCCAAGAGACCCAGTACTTC,CASSLMGQGQETQYF
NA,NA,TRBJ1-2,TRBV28,TGTGCCAGCAGACAACCCGGCCCCCGTGGCTACACCTTC,CASRQPGPRGYTF
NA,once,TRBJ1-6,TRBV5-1,TGCGCCAGCAGCCCTCTTCCGGGGAGCTCCTATAATTCACCCCTCCACTTT,CASSPLPGSSYNSPLHF
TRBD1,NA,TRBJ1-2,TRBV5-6,TGTGCCAGCAGCTTGGTTGACAGGGGCTATGGCTACACCTTC,CASSLVDRGYGYTF
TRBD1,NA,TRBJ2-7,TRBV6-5,TGTGCCAGCAGTTACGGTTTTGGGACAGGGGCCTACGAGCAGTACTTC,CASSYGFGTGAYEQYF
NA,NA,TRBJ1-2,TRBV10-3,TGTGCCATCAGTGACCCCGGTCGGGCGGGAGATATCTATGGCTACACCTTC,CAISDPGRAGDIYGYTF
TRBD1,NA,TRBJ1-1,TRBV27,TGTGCCAGCAGGACTTACACGGGACAGATGAACACTGAAGCTTTCTTT,CASRTYTGQMNTEAFF
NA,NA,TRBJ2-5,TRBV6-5,TGTGCCAGCAGACCACTCGGGGGGCCCCAAGAGACCCAGTACTTC,CASRPLGGPQETQYF
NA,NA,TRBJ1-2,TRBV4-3,TGCGCCAGCAGCTCTGAGAGGTATAACTATGGCTACACCTTC,CASSSERYNYGYTF
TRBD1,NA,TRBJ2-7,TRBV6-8,TGTGCCAGGCGCCGGGACAGTGGGCATTACGAGCAGTACTTC,CARRRDSGHYEQYF
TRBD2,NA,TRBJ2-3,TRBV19,TGTGCCAGTGCCCCGGGACTAGCGGGGGTTATAGATACGCAGTATTTT,CASAPGLAGVIDTQYF
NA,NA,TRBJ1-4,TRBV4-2,TGTGCCAGCAGCCAAGATGGGGGCGGTAATGAAAAACTGTTTTTT,CASSQDGGGNEKLFF
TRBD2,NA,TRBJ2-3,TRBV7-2,TGTGCCAGCAGCGTCGGGGGGACAGATACGCAGTATTTT,CASSVGGTDTQYF
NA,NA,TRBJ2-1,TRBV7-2,TGTGCCAGCAGCTTAGCCCCTCTCCATGAGCAGTTCTTC,CASSLAPLHEQFF
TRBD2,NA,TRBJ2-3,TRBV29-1,TGCAGCGTGGGGAGACTAGCGGGGAGCACAGATACGCAGTATTTT,CSVGRLAGSTDTQYF
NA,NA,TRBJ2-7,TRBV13,TGTGCCAGCAGCTCTCGAACTCGAGGGGGGCCTTACGAGCAGTACTTC,CASSSRTRGGPYEQYF
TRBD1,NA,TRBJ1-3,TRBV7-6,TGTGCCAGCAGCTTGGGCGGGGGACAGGGAAACACCATATATTTT,CASSLGGGQGNTIYF
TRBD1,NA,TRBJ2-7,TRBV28,TGTGCCAGCGGCCGACAGGGGCCCTACGAGCAGTACTTC,CASGRQGPYEQYF
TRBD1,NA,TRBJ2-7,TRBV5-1,TGCGCCAGCAGCTTGTCGGGACAGGGTTCCGAGCAGTACTTC,CASSLSGQGSEQYF
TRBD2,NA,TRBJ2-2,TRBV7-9,TGTGCCAGCAGCACCCCCGGGACTAGCGGGTTTGACACCGGGGAGCTGTTTTTT,CASSTPGTSGFDTGELFF
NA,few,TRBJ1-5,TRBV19,TGTGCCAGTAGCGGAAGCTATTATAGCAATCAGCCCCAGCATTTT,CASSGSYYSNQPQHF
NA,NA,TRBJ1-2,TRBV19,TGTGCCAGTAGTGCAGGGCCCTATGGCTACACCTTC,CASSAGPYGYTF
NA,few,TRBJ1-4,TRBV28,TGTGCCAGCAGTTTTACAACTAATGAAAAACTGTTTTTT,CASSFTTNEKLFF
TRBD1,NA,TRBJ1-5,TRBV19,TGTGCCAGTAGGACAGGGGTGATGGGCAATCAGCCCCAGCATTTT,CASRTGVMGNQPQHF
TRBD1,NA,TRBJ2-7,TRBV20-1,TGCAGTGCTGATGGGACAGGGCGGTACTTC,CSADGTGRYF
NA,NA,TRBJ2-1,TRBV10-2,TGCGCCAGCAGTGACCCCGTGACTAGTAATAAGTTCGATGAGCAGTTCTTC,CASSDPVTSNKFDEQFF
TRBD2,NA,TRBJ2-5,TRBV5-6,TGTGCCAGCAGCCCTAACCTCTGGACTAGCGGGGGGGCTGCTAAGACCCAGTACTTC,CASSPNLWTSGGAAKTQYF
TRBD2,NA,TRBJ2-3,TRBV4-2,TGTGCCAGCAGCCAGCTACTAGCGGGGGGGAACATAAATACGCAGTATTTT,CASSQLLAGGNINTQYF
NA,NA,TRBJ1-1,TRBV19,TGTGCCAGCCGTTGGCAGGGTGAACTTGACACTGAAGCTTTCTTT,CASRWQGELDTEAFF
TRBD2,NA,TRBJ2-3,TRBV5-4,TGTGCCAGCAGTTGGGGACTAGCGGGAGCCACAGATACGCAGTATTTT,CASSWGLAGATDTQYF
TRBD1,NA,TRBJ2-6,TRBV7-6,TGTGCCAGCAGCGCTGGGACAGGGGGCCTGTCTGGGGCCAACGTCCTGACTTTC,CASSAGTGGLSGANVLTF
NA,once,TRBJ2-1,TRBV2,TGTGCCAGCAGTGTGGGCAGATCACGGGAGCAGTTCTTC,CASSVGRSREQFF
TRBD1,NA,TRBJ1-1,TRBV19,TGTGCCAGTAGTATCACCGGGACAGTCGAAGCTTTCTTT,CASSITGTVEAFF
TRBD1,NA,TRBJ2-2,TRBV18,TGTGCCAGCTCACCAGGGACAGGGAGGAACACCGGGGAGCTGTTTTTT,CASSPGTGRNTGELFF
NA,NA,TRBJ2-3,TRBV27,TGTGCCAGCAGTTTCCTCACAGATACGCAGTATTTT,CASSFLTDTQYF
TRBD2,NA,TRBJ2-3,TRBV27,TGTGCCAGCAGTTTGCGGGGGGGCAAAGATACGCAGTATTTT,CASSLRGGKDTQYF